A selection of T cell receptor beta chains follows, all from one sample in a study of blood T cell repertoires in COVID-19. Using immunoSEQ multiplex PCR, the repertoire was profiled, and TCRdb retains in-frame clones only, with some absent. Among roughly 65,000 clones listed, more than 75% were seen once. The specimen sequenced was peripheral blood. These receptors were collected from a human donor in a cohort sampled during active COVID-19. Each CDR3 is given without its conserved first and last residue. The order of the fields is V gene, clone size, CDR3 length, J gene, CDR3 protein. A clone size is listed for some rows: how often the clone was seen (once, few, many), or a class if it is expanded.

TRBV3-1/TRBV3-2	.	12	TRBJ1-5	ASSQGASNQPQH
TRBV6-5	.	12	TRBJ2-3	ASGWASGADTQY
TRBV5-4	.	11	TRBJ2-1	ASSPQGGVEQF
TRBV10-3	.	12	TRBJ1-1	AISESGRNTEAF
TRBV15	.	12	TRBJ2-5	ATARAGGLETQY
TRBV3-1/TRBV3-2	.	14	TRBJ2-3	ASSQDAGTLTDTQY
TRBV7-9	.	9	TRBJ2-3	AGREGDTQY
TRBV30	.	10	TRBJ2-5	AWRGGGETQY
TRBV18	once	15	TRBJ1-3	ASSPTGTEGGGNTIY
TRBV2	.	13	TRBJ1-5	ASSVGTGGNQPQH
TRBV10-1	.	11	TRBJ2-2	ATGQGITGELF
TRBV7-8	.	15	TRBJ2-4	ASSYTSQRIAKNIQY
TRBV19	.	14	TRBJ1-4	ASSVDRLTTNEKLF
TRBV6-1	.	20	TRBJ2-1	ASSEVGGGSGKPRMFYNEQF
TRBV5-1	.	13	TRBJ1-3	ASSLDSNSGNTIY
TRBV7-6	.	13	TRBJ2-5	ASSPKQGSIETQY
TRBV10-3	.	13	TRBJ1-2	AISESPGGNYGYT
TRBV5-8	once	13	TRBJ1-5	ASFPMSRGDQPQH
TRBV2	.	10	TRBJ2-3	ASRGDTDTQY
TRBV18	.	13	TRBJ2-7	ASSPRSQGVGEQY
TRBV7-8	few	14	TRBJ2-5	ASSLDLAGGRETQY
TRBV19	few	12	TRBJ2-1	ASTARGNYNEQF
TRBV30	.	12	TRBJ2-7	AWSRGGRPREQY
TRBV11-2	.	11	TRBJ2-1	ASSLARYNEQF
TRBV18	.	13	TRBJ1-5	ASSPAPSGDQPQH
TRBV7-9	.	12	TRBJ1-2	ASSLAGQGAFYT
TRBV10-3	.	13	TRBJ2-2	AIRPGRGYTGELF
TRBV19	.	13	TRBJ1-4	ASSIPTGGSEKLF
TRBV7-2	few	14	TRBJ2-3	ASSLGGGPAADTQY
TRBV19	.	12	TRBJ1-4	ASSKTGDREKLF
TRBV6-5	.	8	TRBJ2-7	ASGLYEQY
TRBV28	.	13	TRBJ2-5	ASSSPPGTGETQY
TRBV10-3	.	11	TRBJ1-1	AITETGGTEAF
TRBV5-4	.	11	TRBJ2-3	ASSSPLGDTQY
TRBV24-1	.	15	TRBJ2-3	ATSDSSAGLDLDTQY
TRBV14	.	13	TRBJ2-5	ASSQGSGGGETQY
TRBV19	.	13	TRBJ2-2	ASSILAGIPGELF